The rows below give T cell receptor beta chains drawn from one sample of a study of human T cells and chemical hapten exposure. MiXCR, applied by TCRdb to the RACE reads, yields one record per CDR3 protein. The data show some 65,000 distinct CDR3 sequences, around 6.5% seen once. Sequencing was carried out using whole blood. These receptors were taken from a female donor in good health. Some clones in this sample may be carry-over from other donors' samples. The CDR3 runs from the conserved cysteine through the conserved F or W. Fields, in order: D gene, CDR3 length, clone size, J gene, V gene, CDR3 protein, CDR3 DNA. A D gene is named only where the DNA matches it firmly. Clone size is shown for a subset of rows, as once, few, many or a class of expanded clone.

.	15	many	TRBJ2-3	TRBV20-1	CSARDLGGRADTQYF	TGCAGTGCTAGAGATCTAGGGGGGCGGGCAGATACGCAGTATTTT
TRBD2	13	many	TRBJ2-7	TRBV28	CASSPGTSYEQYF	TGTGCCAGCAGCCCAGGGACTAGCTACGAGCAGTACTTC
.	13	.	TRBJ1-1	TRBV29-1	CSVETGVNTEAFF	TGCAGCGTTGAGACAGGCGTGAACACTGAAGCTTTCTTT
TRBD1	16	few	TRBJ2-1	TRBV18	CASSSRTGAAYNEQFF	TGTGCCAGCTCATCAAGGACAGGCGCTGCCTACAATGAGCAGTTCTTC
.	14	few	TRBJ2-3	TRBV12-3/TRBV12-4	CASSLTAPPDTQYF	TGTGCCAGCAGTTTAACGGCACCGCCAGATACGCAGTATTTT
.	13	many	TRBJ1-5	TRBV28	CASSLGYNQPQHF	TGTGCCAGCAGTTTGGGCTACAATCAGCCCCAGCATTTT
TRBD1	12	few	TRBJ1-2	TRBV29-1	CSVRDSNYGYTF	TGCAGCGTTCGGGACAGTAACTATGGCTACACCTTC
.	15	many	TRBJ1-3	TRBV7-2	CASSRDSSSGNTIYF	TGTGCCAGCAGCCGAGACTCCAGCTCTGGAAACACCATATATTTT
.	15	many	TRBJ1-1	TRBV13	CASSPAGQLNTEAFF	TGTGCCAGCAGCCCCGCTGGACAGCTGAACACTGAAGCTTTCTTT
TRBD2	16	few	TRBJ2-3	TRBV20-1	CSARDEIAGVTDTQYF	TGCAGTGCTAGAGATGAGATAGCGGGAGTCACAGATACGCAGTATTTT
TRBD1	16	many	TRBJ1-3	TRBV6-6	CASSSPGQGTGNTIYF	TGTGCCAGCAGTTCCCCGGGACAGGGGACTGGAAACACCATATATTTT
TRBD1	19	many	TRBJ1-5	TRBV6-5	CASSCTGGSRRRSNQPQHF	TGTGCCAGCAGTTGTACAGGGGGGTCGCGGCGCCGTAGCAATCAGCCCCAGCATTTT
.	16	many	TRBJ2-6	TRBV24-1	CATSDFRGSGANVLTF	TGTGCCACCAGTGACTTTAGGGGCTCTGGGGCCAACGTCCTGACTTTC
TRBD1	14	many	TRBJ1-1	TRBV18	CASSYSGGNTEAFF	TGTGCCAGCTCGTACTCAGGGGGGAACACTGAAGCTTTCTTT
.	13	many	TRBJ1-1	TRBV12-3/TRBV12-4	CASSLVSNTEAFF	TGTGCCAGCAGTTTAGTGTCCAACACTGAAGCTTTCTTT
TRBD2	15	.	TRBJ2-3	TRBV6-1	CASSASGDSTDTQYF	TGTGCCAGCAGCGCTAGCGGGGATAGCACAGATACGCAGTATTTT
.	14	many	TRBJ2-1	TRBV4-3	CASSQEVWGDEQFF	TGCGCCAGCAGCCAAGAAGTGTGGGGGGATGAGCAGTTCTTC
TRBD1	18	many	TRBJ2-6	TRBV28	CASSPWTGDITGANVLTF	TGTGCCAGCAGCCCTTGGACAGGGGACATTACTGGGGCCAACGTCCTGACTTTC
.	14	.	TRBJ2-3	TRBV20-1	CSARAGTYTDTQYF	TGCAGTGCTAGGGCCGGGACCTACACAGATACGCAGTATTTT
.	16	many	TRBJ1-1	TRBV28	CASRYGRGAVLTEAFF	TGTGCCAGCAGATACGGGCGGGGGGCGGTATTGACTGAAGCTTTCTTT
.	14	few	TRBJ2-5	TRBV5-1	CASSFWAKQETQYF	TGCGCCAGCAGCTTTTGGGCCAAACAAGAGACCCAGTACTTC
TRBD1	14	.	TRBJ2-7	TRBV2	CASSYRTGGHEQYF	TGTGCCAGCAGTTATAGGACAGGGGGGCACGAGCAGTACTTC
.	16	many	TRBJ2-1	TRBV21-1	CASSKGYGRNYNEQFF	TGTGCCAGCAGCAAAGGATACGGACGGAACTACAATGAGCAGTTCTTC
.	15	many	TRBJ2-3	TRBV5-1	CASSLERQSGDTQYF	TGCGCCAGCAGCTTGGAAAGGCAGAGTGGAGATACGCAGTATTTT
.	15	many	TRBJ1-5	TRBV20-1	CSAKMGEVENQPQHF	TGCAGTGCCAAGATGGGGGAAGTAGAGAATCAGCCCCAGCATTTT